The T cell receptor (beta chain) under discussion was sequenced for a study of T cell responses to AZD1222 COVID-19 vaccine. Germline CDR1 LNHDA, CDR2 SQIVND (reference sequence). There are 14 residues in the CDR3. The ends were cut back, 4 bases at V and 3 bases at J, with 12 bases in the middle. Sequencing used immunoSEQ multiplex PCR; TCRdb keeps in-frame clones, though not all of them. The table lists 150,000 to 200,000 clones, about 92% of them singletons, with approximately 0.97% in the top ten. On this clone itself: What it binds is not known.

Study-level results: Seropositivity was recorded at baseline in only 6 or 7 AZD1222 recipients.

This rearrangement joins TRBV19 to TRBJ1-1, with a tentative D call TRBD1 (6 bases). The specimen was peripheral blood, collected on day 0 of AZD1222 vaccination. The TCR comes from an adult in good health. CDR3 protein: CASSTEQGYTEAFF. The CDR3 DNA sequence: TGTGCCAGTAGTACAGAACAGGGCTACACTGAAGCTTTCTTT.